These 9 T cell receptor beta chains came from one sample sequenced in a study of T cells in Graves' hyperthyroidism and ophthalmopathy. What was amplified from RNA transcripts were TCR beta CDR3 regions. HTBI primers were the set used in a first-round RT-PCR of the TCR CDR3. A single record per CDR3 protein comes from TCRdb applying MiXCR to the multiplex PCR reads. Seen here are over 300,000 distinct CDR3 sequences, roughly an eighth observed once, and the top ten hold around 32%. Sequenced sample: blood. The source of these receptors is a woman between 40 and 50 years old with Graves' ophthalmopathy.

In the case of this clonotype: Germline and junction disagree at one end, which may indicate a read error. The V and J genes are TRBV14 and TRBJ1-6, with D tentatively TRBD1 (5 bases). The CDR3 runs 15 residues. CDR1 SGHDN and CDR2 FVKESK come from the germline V gene. The CDR3 sequence is CASSQNKGYNPPLHF. Written as DNA, the CDR3 is TGTGCCAGCAGCCAAAATAAGGGGTATAATCCACCCCTCCACTTT.

This clonotype has at least ten counts. V and J are TRBV12-3 or TRBV12-4 and TRBJ2-5, with D maybe TRBD1 (8 bases). This CDR3 has 15 residues. The V end was cut by 3 bases, the J end by 4 bases, with 15 bases between. The CDR3 sequence is CASSFGQGGGETQYF. The CDR3 DNA follows: TGTGCCAGCAGTTTTGGACAGGGCGGGGGAGAGACCCAGTACTTC.

This clonotype was counted ten times or more. This sequence joins TRBV29-1 and TRBJ1-1, with D unclear. The CDR3 has 12 amino acids. The germline CDR1 and CDR2 sequences are SQVTM and ANQGSEA. V was shortened by 7 bases and J by 2 bases, with 11 bases between the two germline ends. The CDR3 coding sequence is TGCAGCGGTGGTGTCAGAAACACTGAAGCTTTCTTT. Translated, it gives CSGGVRNTEAFF.

The rearrangement links TRBV20-1 to TRBJ2-1; 8 bases match TRBD2. The CDR3 length is 13 residues. CDR1 DFQATT and CDR2 SNEGSKA come from the germline V gene (reference sequence). V dropped 7 bases and J dropped 7; count of bases not matched to a gene: 9. The CDR3 loop reads CSETGGPGNEQFF. CDR3 bases: TGCAGTGAGACGGGAGGGCCGGGTAATGAGCAGTTCTTC.

The gene calls are TRBV4-2 and TRBJ2-1, with 9 bases lining up with TRBD2. V shed 1 base, J shed 0 bases, and the junction held 7 bases outside the gene matches. The CDR3 is 18 residues long. CDR1 and CDR2 from the germline V gene are LGHNA and YNFKEQ. The CDR3 nucleotides are TGTGCCAGCAGCCAAGGGGGCGCGGGAGGGCTCTCCTACAATGAGCAGTTCTTC. Residues: CASSQGGAGGLSYNEQFF.

This chain connects TRBV12-3 or TRBV12-4 to TRBJ2-3; 10 bases are a match to TRBD2. The trim removed 2 bases at V and 1 base at J, leaving 3 bases unmatched. The CDR3 has 16 residues. CDR3 bases: TGTGCCAGCAGTTTAACCGGGACTAGCGGCACAGATACGCAGTATTTT. Translating gives CASSLTGTSGTDTQYF.

This sequence joins TRBV4-1 and TRBJ2-7; D remains ambiguous. V was shortened by 2 bases and J by 4 bases, with 15 bases between the two germline ends. Germline assignment: CDR1 MGHRA and CDR2 YSYEKL. CDR3 length: 15 residues. This CDR3 reads CASSQISGTAYEQYF. The CDR3 bases are TGCGCCAGCAGCCAAATCTCCGGTACAGCGTACGAGCAGTACTTC.

This clonotype occurred many times. A much larger clonotype is one base distant, so this may be a read error. The rearrangement links TRBV27 to TRBJ2-5; no clear D gene. V was pared by 3 bases and J by 7 bases, with 12 bases between. CDR1 is MNHEY and CDR2 is SMNVEV in the germline V gene (reference sequence). There are 13 residues in the CDR3. The CDR3 spells CASSFTLSGTQYF. CDR3 in DNA: TGTGCCAGCAGTTTTACACTCTCAGGGACCCAGTACTTC.

The chain employs TRBV19 and TRBJ1-4; TRBD1 aligns across 7 bases. This CDR3 comprises 15 residues. Germline lookup yields CDR1 LNHDA and CDR2 SQIVND (reference sequence). With V trimmed by 3 bases and J by 3 bases, 4 bases remained unmatched. The CDR3 DNA reads TGTGCCAGTAGTATTGGTGGGACAGCTAATGAAAAACTGTTTTTT. Translating gives CASSIGGTANEKLFF.